The clone carrying this T cell receptor (beta chain) is deemed medium-sized (0.01 to 0.1%). Treatment: PENTA 11 planned treatment interruption arm or continuous ART arm. From thawed PBMCs, naive CD4+ CD45RA+ CD45RO- T cells were sorted. In germline, CDR1 is MNHEY, CDR2 SVGAGI. The CDR3 is 15 residues long. Trimming took 0 bases from V and 0 from J, leaving 6 bases between them. These data originate in a study of HIV-infected children after antiretroviral therapy interruption. Study-wide background: Most children had recorded EBV and CMV exposure.

RNA-based 3' RACE libraries used unique molecular identifiers. TCRdb itself ran the 3' RACE reads through MiXCR, one entry per CDR3 protein. Among 15,000 to 16,000 distinct CDR3 sequences listed, around 3.2% were seen once. Source: CD45RA+ CD4+ T cells from PBMCs, taken from a donor given antiretroviral therapy, either interrupted or continuous. The subset here: naive CD4+ CD45RA+ CD45RO- T cells. This sequence was found in a child under 18 with HIV. This chain links TRBV6-5 with TRBJ1-5; TRBD1 might be the D (5 bases). The CDR3 DNA is TGTGCCAGCAGTTACTCCGGGGCTAGCAATCAGCCCCAGCATTTT. As protein: CASSYSGASNQPQHF.